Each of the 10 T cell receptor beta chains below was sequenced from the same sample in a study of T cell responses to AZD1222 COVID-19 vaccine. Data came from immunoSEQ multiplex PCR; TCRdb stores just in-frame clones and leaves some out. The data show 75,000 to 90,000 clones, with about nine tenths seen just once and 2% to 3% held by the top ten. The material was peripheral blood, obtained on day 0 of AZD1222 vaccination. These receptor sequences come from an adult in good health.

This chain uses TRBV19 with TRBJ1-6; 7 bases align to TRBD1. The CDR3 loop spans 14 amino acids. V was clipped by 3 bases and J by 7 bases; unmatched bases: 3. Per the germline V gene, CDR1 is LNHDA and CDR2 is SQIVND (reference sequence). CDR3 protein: CASSMGDSNSPLHF. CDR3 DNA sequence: TGTGCCAGTAGTATGGGGGACAGCAATTCACCCCTCCACTTT.

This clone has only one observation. CDR3 coding DNA: TGTGCCAGCAGTTTACTACTAGCGGGGGAGACCCAGTACTTC. Protein sequence: CASSLLLAGETQYF. J is TRBJ2-5 and V is TRBV28; 10 bases are shared with TRBD2. The junction had 2 bases not matched to a gene; V was cut back by 2 bases and J by 5 bases. The germline CDR1 and CDR2 sequences are MDHEN and SYDVKM. CDR3 size: 14 residues.

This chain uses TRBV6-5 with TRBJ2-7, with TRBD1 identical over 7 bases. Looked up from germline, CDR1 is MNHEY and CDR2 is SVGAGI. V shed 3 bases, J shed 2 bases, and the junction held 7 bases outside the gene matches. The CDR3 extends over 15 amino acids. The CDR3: CASSYRGGAAYEQYF. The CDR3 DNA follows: TGTGCCAGCAGTTATCGAGGGGGCGCAGCCTACGAGCAGTACTTC.

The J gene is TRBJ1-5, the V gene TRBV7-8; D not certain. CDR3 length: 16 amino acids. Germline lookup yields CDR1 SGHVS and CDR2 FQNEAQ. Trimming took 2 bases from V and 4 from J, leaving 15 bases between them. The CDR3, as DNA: TGTGCCAGCAGCTTATCAACACCCGGAGGAAATCAGCCCCAGCATTTT. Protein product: CASSLSTPGGNQPQHF.

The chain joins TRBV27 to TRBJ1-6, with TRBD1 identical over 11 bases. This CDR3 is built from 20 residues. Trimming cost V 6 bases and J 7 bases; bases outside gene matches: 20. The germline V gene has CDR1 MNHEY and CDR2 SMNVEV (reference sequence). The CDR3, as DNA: TGTGCCAGCAGCCCCCCTTGGGGACAGGGGGAACCCCATTTCAATTCACCCCTCCACTTT. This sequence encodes CASSPPWGQGEPHFNSPLHF.

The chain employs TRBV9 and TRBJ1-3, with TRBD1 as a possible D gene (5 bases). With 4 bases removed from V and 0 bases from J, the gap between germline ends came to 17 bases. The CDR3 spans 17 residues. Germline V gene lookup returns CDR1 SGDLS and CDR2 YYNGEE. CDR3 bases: TGTGCCAGCAGCCCCCGGGAAGGGGCGATCTCTGGAAACACCATATATTTT. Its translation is CASSPREGAISGNTIYF. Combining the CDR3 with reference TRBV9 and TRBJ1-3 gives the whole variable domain DSGVTQTPKHLITATGQRVTLRCSPRSGDLSVYWYQQSLDQGLQFLIQYYNGEERAKGNILERFSAQQFPDLHSELNLSSLELGDSALYFCASSPREGAISGNTIYFGEGSWLTVV.

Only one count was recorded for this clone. The CDR3 sequence is CASSLYRGQETQYF. CDR3 in DNA: TGCGCCAGCAGCTTGTACAGAGGCCAAGAGACCCAGTACTTC. The genes are TRBV5-1 and TRBJ2-5; D remains ambiguous. Trimming took off 1 base at V and 1 base at J, with 8 bases between the two ends. Germline lookup yields CDR1 SGHRS and CDR2 YFSETQ. The CDR3 sequence is 14 residues long.

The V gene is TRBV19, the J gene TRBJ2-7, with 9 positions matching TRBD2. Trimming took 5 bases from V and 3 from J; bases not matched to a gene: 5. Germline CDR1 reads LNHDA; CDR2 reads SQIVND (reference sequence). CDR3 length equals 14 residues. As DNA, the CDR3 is TGTGCCAGTAGTTCTACTAGCGGGCTCTACGAGCAGTACTTC. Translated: CASSSTSGLYEQYF.

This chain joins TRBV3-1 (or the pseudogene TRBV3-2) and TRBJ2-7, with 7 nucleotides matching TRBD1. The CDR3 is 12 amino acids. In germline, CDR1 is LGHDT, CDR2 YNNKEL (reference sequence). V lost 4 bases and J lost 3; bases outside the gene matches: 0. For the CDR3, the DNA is TGTGCCAGCAGCCGACAGGGCTACGAGCAGTACTTC. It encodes CASSRQGYEQYF.

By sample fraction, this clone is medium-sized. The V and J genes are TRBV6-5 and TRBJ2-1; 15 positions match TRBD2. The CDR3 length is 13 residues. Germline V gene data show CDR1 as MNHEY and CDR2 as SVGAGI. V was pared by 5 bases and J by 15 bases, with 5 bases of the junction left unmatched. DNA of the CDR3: TGTGCCAGCAGTCGGACTAGCGGGAGGGCGCCGTTCTTC. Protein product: CASSRTSGRAPFF.